This entry describes one TCR beta chain. Sequencing used immunoSEQ multiplex PCR; TCRdb keeps in-frame clones, though not all of them. The data hold about 76,000 clones, with 90% observed a single time. The data belong to a study of blood T cell repertoires in COVID-19. The overall study: Nucleic acid was either cDNA or gDNA, and it came from T cells, B-cell-depleted T cells, or PBMCs.

This sequence originates from a woman aged 45 to 65 in a cohort sampled during active COVID-19. What was sequenced was peripheral blood.

CDR3 protein: CASSVAPGAYGYTF. CDR3 in DNA: TGTGCCAGCAGCGTAGCTCCAGGGGCCTATGGCTACACCTTC. The chain employs TRBV9 and TRBJ1-2; tentative D call: TRBD1 (6 bases). Between the trimmed V and J ends, which lost 0 bases and 4 bases, there was a span of 10 bases. The CDR3 consists of 14 residues. Germline V gene data show CDR1 as SGDLS and CDR2 as YYNGEE.